This TCR beta chain was sequenced for a study of cytomegalovirus exposure and HLA in healthy donors. Whole-study findings and limits: There were a few CMV-associated chains whose specificity for CMV antigens was confirmed in vitro. Cytomegalovirus-associated TCR beta chains were listed, numbering 150 to 200.

CDR1 is MDHEN, CDR2 SYDVKM, per germline. This CDR3 contains 19 residues. With 7 bases clipped from V and 4 bases from J, the junction kept 18 bases outside the gene matches. The donors were members of the validation cohort comprising over a hundred subjects, separate from the roughly 650-subject first cohort. With respect to this clone: The antigen remains undetermined.

Data came from immunoSEQ multiplex PCR; TCRdb stores just in-frame clones and leaves some out. The top ten hold roughly 0.7% of the sample, which has 110,000 or so clones, almost 96% seen once. The receptor's source is a woman under 30 in good health and CMV-seronegative. The V call is TRBV28, the J call TRBJ2-3; 12 bases align to TRBD2. Sequencing input: PBMCs. The CDR3 DNA sequence: TGTGCCAGCAACTACCCGCGAAAAACTAGCGGGGGGAAGGCAGATACGCAGTATTTT. Its translation is CASNYPRKTSGGKADTQYF.